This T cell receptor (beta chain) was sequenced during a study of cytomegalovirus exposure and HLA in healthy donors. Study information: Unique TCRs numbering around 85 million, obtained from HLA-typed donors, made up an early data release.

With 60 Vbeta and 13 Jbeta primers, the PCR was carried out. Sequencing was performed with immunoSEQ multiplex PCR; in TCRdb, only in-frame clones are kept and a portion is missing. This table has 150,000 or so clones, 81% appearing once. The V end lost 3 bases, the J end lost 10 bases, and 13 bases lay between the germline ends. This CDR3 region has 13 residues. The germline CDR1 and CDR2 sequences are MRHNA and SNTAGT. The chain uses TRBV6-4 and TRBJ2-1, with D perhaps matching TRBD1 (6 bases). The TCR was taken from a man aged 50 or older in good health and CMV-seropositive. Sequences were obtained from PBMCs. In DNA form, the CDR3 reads TGTGCCAGCAGTGATCAACCCGGACAGGAGCAGTTCTTC. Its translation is CASSDQPGQEQFF.